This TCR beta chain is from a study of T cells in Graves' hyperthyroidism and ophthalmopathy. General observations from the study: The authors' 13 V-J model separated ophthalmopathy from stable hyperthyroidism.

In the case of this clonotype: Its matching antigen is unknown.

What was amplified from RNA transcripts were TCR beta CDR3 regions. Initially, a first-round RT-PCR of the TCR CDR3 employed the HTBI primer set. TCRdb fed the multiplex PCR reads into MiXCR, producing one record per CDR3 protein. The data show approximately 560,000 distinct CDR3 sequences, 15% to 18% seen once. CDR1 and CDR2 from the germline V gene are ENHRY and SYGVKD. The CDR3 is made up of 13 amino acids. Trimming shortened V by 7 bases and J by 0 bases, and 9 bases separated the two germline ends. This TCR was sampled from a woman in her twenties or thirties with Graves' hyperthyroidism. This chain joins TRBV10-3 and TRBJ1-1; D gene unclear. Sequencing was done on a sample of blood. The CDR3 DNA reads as TGTGCCATCACGCTGAAGATGAACACTGAAGCTTTCTTT. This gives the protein CAITLKMNTEAFF.